The entry below describes one T cell receptor (beta chain). Original methodology: Using reference gene primer amplification, nucleated cell counts were estimated. This table comes from immunoSEQ multiplex PCR, and its TCRdb copy is limited to in-frame clones, with some not included. That table gives V, J and clone size, and the DNA gave D and trimming. Of approximately 290,000 clones listed, around 90% were seen once; the top ten hold around 4.3%. The sample comes from a study of blood T cell repertoires in COVID-19. Study-wide context: Material from acute and convalescent COVID-19 was sourced from the United States, Italy and Spain. T cells, B-cell-depleted T cells, or PBMCs supplied cDNA or gDNA.

Clinical history reported by participants formed the basis on which cohorts were assigned. The CDR3 consists of 14 residues. The ends were cut back, 4 bases at V and 2 bases at J, with 9 bases in the middle. Germline V lookup: CDR1 ENHRY, CDR2 SYGVKD. This sequence joins TRBV10-3 and TRBJ1-5; D is possibly TRBD1 (5 bases). The source material was PBMCs or T cells enriched from blood (not recorded which). The clonotype originates from a young woman with acute COVID-19. CDR3 loop: CAISGWGGNQPQHF. The CDR3 coding sequence is TGTGCCATCAGTGGCTGGGGGGGCAATCAGCCCCAGCATTTT.